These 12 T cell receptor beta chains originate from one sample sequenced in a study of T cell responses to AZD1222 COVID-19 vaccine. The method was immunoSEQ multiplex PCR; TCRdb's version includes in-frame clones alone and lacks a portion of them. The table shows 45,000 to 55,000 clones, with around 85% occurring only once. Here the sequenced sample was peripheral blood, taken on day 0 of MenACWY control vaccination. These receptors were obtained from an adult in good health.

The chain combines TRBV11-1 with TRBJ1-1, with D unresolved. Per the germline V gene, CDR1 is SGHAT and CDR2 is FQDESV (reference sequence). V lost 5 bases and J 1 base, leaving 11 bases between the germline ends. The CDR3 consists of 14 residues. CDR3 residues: CASSPSRTNTEAFF. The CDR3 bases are TGTGCCAGCAGCCCCTCGAGGACGAACACTGAAGCTTTCTTT.

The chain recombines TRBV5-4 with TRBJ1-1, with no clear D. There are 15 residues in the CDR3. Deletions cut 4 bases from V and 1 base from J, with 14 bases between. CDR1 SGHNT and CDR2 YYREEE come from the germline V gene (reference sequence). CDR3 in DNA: TGTGCCAGCAGCCCACAAATTGGACGGAACACTGAAGCTTTCTTT. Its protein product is CASSPQIGRNTEAFF.

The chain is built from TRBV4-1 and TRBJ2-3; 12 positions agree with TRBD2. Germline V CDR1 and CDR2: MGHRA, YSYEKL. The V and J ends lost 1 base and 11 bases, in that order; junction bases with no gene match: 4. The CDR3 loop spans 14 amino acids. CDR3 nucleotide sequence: TGCGCCAGCAGCCAAGGTCTAGCGGGGGGGATGCAGTATTTT. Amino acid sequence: CASSQGLAGGMQYF.

CDR3 residues: CASIKQVAFF. CDR3 nucleotide sequence: TGTGCCAGCATAAAGCAGGTAGCTTTCTTT. The chain employs TRBV6-7 and TRBJ1-1; D is undetermined. TRBV6-7 counts as an open reading frame of uncertain function. The ends were cut back, 7 bases at V and 10 bases at J, with 10 bases in the middle. CDR3 length: 10 residues.

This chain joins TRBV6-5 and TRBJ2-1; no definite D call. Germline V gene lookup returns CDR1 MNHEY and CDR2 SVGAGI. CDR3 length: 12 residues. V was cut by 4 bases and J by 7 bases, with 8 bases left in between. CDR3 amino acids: CASSFRRNEQFF. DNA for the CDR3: TGTGCCAGCAGTTTTCGGCGAAATGAGCAGTTCTTC.

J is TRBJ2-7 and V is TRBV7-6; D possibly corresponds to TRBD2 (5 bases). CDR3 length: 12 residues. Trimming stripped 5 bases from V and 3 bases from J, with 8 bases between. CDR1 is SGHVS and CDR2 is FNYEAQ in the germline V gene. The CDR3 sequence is CASSQTSYEQYV. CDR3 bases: TGTGCCAGCAGCCAAACTAGCTACGAGCAGTACGTC.

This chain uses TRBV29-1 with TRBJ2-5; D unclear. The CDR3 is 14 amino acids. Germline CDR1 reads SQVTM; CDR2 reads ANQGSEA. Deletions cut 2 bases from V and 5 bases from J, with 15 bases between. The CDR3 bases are TGCAGCGTTGAAAAGACAAGCCCCGGGGAGACCCAGTACTTC. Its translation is CSVEKTSPGETQYF.

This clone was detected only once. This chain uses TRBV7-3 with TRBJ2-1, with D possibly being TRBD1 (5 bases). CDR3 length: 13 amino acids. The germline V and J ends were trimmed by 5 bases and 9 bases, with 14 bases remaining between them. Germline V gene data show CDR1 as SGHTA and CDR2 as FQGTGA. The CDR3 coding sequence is TGTGCCAGCAGCCCCCCCCAAGGGGCTGAGCAGTTCTTC. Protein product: CASSPPQGAEQFF.

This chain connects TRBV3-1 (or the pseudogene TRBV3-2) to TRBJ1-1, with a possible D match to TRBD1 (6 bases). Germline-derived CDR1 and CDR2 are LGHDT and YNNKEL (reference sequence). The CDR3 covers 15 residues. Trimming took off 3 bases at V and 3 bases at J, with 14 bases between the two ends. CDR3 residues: CASSHVRGADTEAFF. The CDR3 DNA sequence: TGTGCCAGCAGCCATGTTCGGGGGGCGGACACTGAAGCTTTCTTT.

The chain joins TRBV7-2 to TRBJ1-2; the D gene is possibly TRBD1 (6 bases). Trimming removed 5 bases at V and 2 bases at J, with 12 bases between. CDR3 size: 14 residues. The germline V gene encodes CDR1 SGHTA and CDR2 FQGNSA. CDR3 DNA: TGTGCCAGCAGCCCGGGGAGGGGGAACTATGGCTACACCTTC. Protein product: CASSPGRGNYGYTF.

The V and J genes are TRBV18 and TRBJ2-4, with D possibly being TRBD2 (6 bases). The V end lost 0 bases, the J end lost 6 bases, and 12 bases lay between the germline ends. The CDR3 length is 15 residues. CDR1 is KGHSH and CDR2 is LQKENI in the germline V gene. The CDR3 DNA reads TGTGCCAGCTCACCACCTGGGAGGTGGGGAAACATTCAGTACTTC. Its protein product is CASSPPGRWGNIQYF.

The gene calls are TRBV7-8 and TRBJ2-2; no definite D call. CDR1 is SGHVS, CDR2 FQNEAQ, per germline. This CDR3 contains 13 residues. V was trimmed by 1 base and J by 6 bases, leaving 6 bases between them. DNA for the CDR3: TGTGCCAGCAGCTTAGGGTTGTCCGGGGAGCTGTTTTTT. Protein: CASSLGLSGELFF.